The 2 T cell receptor beta chains listed next were all sequenced from one sample in a study of blood T cell repertoires in COVID-19. The assay was immunoSEQ multiplex PCR, and TCRdb's table has in-frame clones only and misses some. Of approximately 210,000 clones in the sample, 81% were seen once. Sequencing was carried out using PBMCs or T cells enriched from blood (not recorded which). The receptor source for this set is a woman between 45 and 60 years old with acute COVID-19.

CDR3 coding DNA: TGTGCCAGCAGCACCCTCGGGAGGGGTGGCAATCAGCCCCAGCATTTT. It translates to CASSTLGRGGNQPQHF. The chain is built from TRBV2 and TRBJ1-5, with D tentatively TRBD1 (5 bases). Germline values: CDR1 SNHLY, CDR2 FYNNEI. Trimming shortened V by 6 bases and J by 2 bases, and 17 bases separated the two germline ends. The CDR3 sequence is 16 residues long. The whole variable domain, remainder taken from reference TRBV2 and TRBJ1-5, is EPEVTQTPSHQVTQMGQEVILRCVPISNHLYFYWYRQILGQKVEFLVSFYNNEISEKSEIFDDQFSVERPDGSNFTLKIRSTKLEDSAMYFCASSTLGRGGNQPQHFGDGTRLSIL.

This clone was picked up a small number of times. This chain uses TRBV6-4 with TRBJ1-4; D uncertain. V was shortened by 0 bases and J by 3 bases, with 23 bases between the two germline ends. In germline, CDR1 is MRHNA, CDR2 SNTAGT. The CDR3 contains 20 residues. Written as DNA, the CDR3 is TGTGCCAGCAGTGACTCGAAGTGTGGGCAGCCGGAGGATCCTAATGAAAAACTGTTTTTT. It encodes CASSDSKCGQPEDPNEKLFF.